What follows are 30 T cell receptor beta chains derived from one specimen sequenced in a study of post-analysis software for immune sequencing data. Study results and limitations: Patients had higher frequencies than controls of four to six TRBV segments, including TRBV5-6, TRBV5-1 and TRBV20-1.

Antigen specificity for these receptors is unknown. TCR beta cDNA libraries had unique molecular identifiers. One entry per CDR3 protein results from TCRdb running MiXCR on the PCR reads. The sample has roughly 410,000 distinct CDR3 sequences, roughly 36% seen once. The sequenced sample was blood. The receptors shown here come from a girl under 18 with multiple sclerosis.

This chain joins TRBV6-5 and TRBJ2-7; a possible D gene is TRBD1 (6 bases). CDR3 length equals 14 residues. Trimming shortened V by 7 bases and J by 3 bases, and 16 bases separated the two germline ends. Germline V CDR1 and CDR2: MNHEY, SVGAGI. CDR3: CASTYSGAGYEQYF. Written as DNA, the CDR3 is TGTGCCAGCACCTACTCAGGGGCAGGCTACGAGCAGTACTTC.

This clonotype was picked up a small number of times. One junction end disagrees with the germline gene, perhaps due to a read error. The chain combines TRBV6-5 with TRBJ2-3; D possibly corresponds to TRBD2 (5 bases). The CDR3 is made up of 15 amino acids. CDR1 and CDR2 (germline): MNHEY, SVGAGI. As DNA, the CDR3 is TGTGCCGGCAGCCCTTACAGCGTTCGGAGGGATACGCAGTATTTT. Translating it yields CAGSPYSVRRDTQYF.

The chain joins TRBV5-1 to TRBJ2-6, with D uncertain. The germline V gene has CDR1 SGHRS and CDR2 YFSETQ. The CDR3 covers 11 residues. V dropped 6 bases and J dropped 4 bases, with 2 bases sitting between them. The CDR3 protein is CASTGANVLTF. The CDR3 bases are TGCGCCAGCACCGGGGCCAACGTCCTGACTTTC.

As regards this clonotype: The junction departs from the called germline gene at one end, perhaps through a read error. The chain uses TRBV5-1 and TRBJ2-1; D remains ambiguous. Germline lookup yields CDR1 SGHRS and CDR2 YFSETQ. The CDR3 is 14 amino acids. In DNA, the CDR3 is TGCGCCAGCAGCGAAATAGGGCCCTATAATGAGCAGTTCTTC. Translation gives CASSEIGPYNEQFF.

The chain links TRBV3-1 to TRBJ1-6, with D possibly being TRBD1 (6 bases). The CDR3 covers 18 residues. V was trimmed by 0 bases and J by 9 bases, leaving 21 bases between them. The germline gives CDR1 LGHDT, CDR2 YNNKEL (reference sequence). The CDR3 spells CASSQDRWGARSGSPLHF. The CDR3 DNA reads as TGTGCCAGCAGCCAAGATAGGTGGGGGGCCCGAAGCGGTTCACCCCTCCACTTT.

The rearrangement links TRBV3-1 to TRBJ1-2, with 7 bases fitting TRBD1. This CDR3 comprises 21 residues. The trim removed 4 bases at V and 4 bases at J, leaving 27 bases unmatched. CDR1 and CDR2 (germline): LGHDT, YNNKEL (reference sequence). The DNA of the CDR3 is TGTGCCAGCAGCCGACCAATCACAGGGGTACGGGACGGGGGACTCTCCTATGGCTACACCTTC. Encoded protein: CASSRPITGVRDGGLSYGYTF.

This clonotype has more than one count but fewer than ten. The chain uses TRBV10-2 and TRBJ2-1, with 8 bases that match TRBD2. With 4 bases clipped from V and 6 bases from J, the junction kept 8 bases outside the gene matches. Germline V gene lookup returns CDR1 WSHSY and CDR2 SAAADI. The length of the CDR3 is 15 residues. The CDR3 spells CASSVSGGILNEQFF. DNA of the CDR3: TGCGCCAGCAGTGTGAGCGGGGGAATTCTCAATGAGCAGTTCTTC.

This sequence joins TRBV6-5 and TRBJ2-2; D gene uncertain. Between the trimmed V and J ends, which lost 0 bases and 4 bases, there was a span of 9 bases. Germline lookup yields CDR1 MNHEY and CDR2 SVGAGI. This CDR3 has 15 residues. The CDR3 reads CASSYSFSLTGELFF. The CDR3 region has the DNA TGTGCCAGCAGTTACTCTTTCAGTCTCACCGGGGAGCTGTTTTTT.

Remarks on this clonotype: One junction end does not reproduce the germline sequence, and a read error may be involved. Written as DNA, the CDR3 is TGTGCTAGCAGCCTCGGCTTCCCGGGGGGGGAGCCGAAAAATGAGCAGTTCTTC. Translation gives CASSLGFPGGEPKNEQFF. The chain combines TRBV7-7 with TRBJ2-1; TRBD2 aligns across 8 bases. CDR1 is SSHAT, CDR2 FNYEAQ, per germline (reference sequence). The CDR3 is 18 residues long.

This clonotype was seen more than once but under ten times. The chain couples TRBV20-1 to TRBJ1-1; D may be TRBD1 (5 bases). This CDR3 comprises 16 residues. The V end was cut by 0 bases, the J end by 0 bases, with 14 bases between. Germline values: CDR1 DFQATT, CDR2 SNEGSKA (reference sequence). DNA of the CDR3: TGCAGTGCTAGAGATTGGCCGCAGGGTGTGAACACTGAAGCTTTCTTT. Its protein product is CSARDWPQGVNTEAFF.

The chain combines TRBV9 with TRBJ1-3; no clear D gene. Trimming cost V 0 bases and J 4 bases, with 11 bases left between them. The germline V gene encodes CDR1 SGDLS and CDR2 YYNGEE. The CDR3 spans 15 residues. CDR3 protein: CASSVEGSAGNTIYF. The CDR3 region has the DNA TGTGCCAGCAGCGTAGAAGGGTCGGCGGGAAACACCATATATTTT.

The chain links TRBV5-1 to TRBJ2-2, with 7 bases fitting TRBD1. The V segment lost 4 bases and the J segment 1 base; nucleotides outside the gene matches: 4. The germline CDR1 and CDR2 sequences are SGHRS and YFSETQ. This CDR3 has 15 residues. Here the CDR3 DNA reads TGCGCCAGCAGCCAGGGACAGAGGAACACCGGGGAGCTGTTTTTT. Amino acid sequence: CASSQGQRNTGELFF.

The rearrangement joins TRBV12-3 or TRBV12-4 to TRBJ1-1, with 7 nucleotides matching TRBD1. This CDR3 is 13 amino acids long. Trimming cost V 5 bases and J 3 bases; bases outside gene matches: 3. The CDR3: CASSVGQYTEAFF. In DNA form, the CDR3 reads TGTGCCAGCAGTGTGGGACAGTACACTGAAGCTTTCTTT.

The chain carries TRBV7-8 and TRBJ2-5; D perhaps matches TRBD1 (8 bases). This CDR3 has 14 amino acids. Per the germline V gene, CDR1 is SGHVS and CDR2 is FQNEAQ. V was trimmed by 0 bases and J by 11 bases, leaving 16 bases between them. CDR3 sequence reads: CASSLAYTGGEQYF. CDR3 sequence (DNA): TGTGCCAGCAGCTTAGCGTACACAGGGGGGGAGCAGTACTTC.

A few counts support this clonotype. The genes are TRBV20-1 and TRBJ2-1; possible D gene TRBD1, 6 bases. The CDR3 is 10 amino acids. V lost 6 bases and J lost 12, with 12 bases in between. Germline-derived CDR1 and CDR2 are DFQATT and SNEGSKA (reference sequence). CDR3 coding DNA: TGCAGTGCATCAGGGGTAGGGCAGTTCTTC. Residues: CSASGVGQFF.

The V call is TRBV4-2, the J call TRBJ1-2, with unresolved D. The V end was cut by 0 bases, the J end by 4 bases, with 12 bases between. Germline CDR1 LGHNA, CDR2 YNFKEQ. The CDR3 is 15 amino acids. CDR3 protein: CASSQEGGSSYGYTF. The DNA of the CDR3 is TGTGCCAGCAGCCAAGAAGGAGGGAGCAGCTATGGCTACACCTTC.

The chain uses TRBV10-2 and TRBJ2-1, with unresolved D. CDR3 size: 13 residues. Germline CDR1 is WSHSY and CDR2 is SAAADI. Trimming pared 6 bases from V and 3 bases from J, leaving 9 bases between. Here the CDR3 DNA reads TGCGCCAGCAGAGGGCTAGACTACAATGAGCAGTTCTTC. Residues: CASRGLDYNEQFF.

This clonotype was counted a few times. The gene calls are TRBV20-1 and TRBJ1-4, with D unclear. Germline V gives CDR1 DFQATT, CDR2 SNEGSKA (reference sequence). This CDR3 region has 15 residues. Trimming stripped 2 bases from V and 4 bases from J, with 14 bases between. This CDR3 reads CSARQAGAINEKLFF. The CDR3 DNA sequence: TGCAGTGCTAGACAGGCAGGAGCTATTAATGAAAAACTGTTTTTT.

A note on this clonotype: An end of the junction does not agree with germline; a read error may underlie this. CDR3 sequence: CAGSRMTSGETQYF. In nucleotides, the CDR3 is TGCGCCGGCAGCCGGATGACTAGCGGGGAGACCCAGTACTTC. J is TRBJ2-5 and V is TRBV4-1, with 10 bases lining up with TRBD2. The germline CDR1 and CDR2 sequences are MGHRA and YSYEKL. The CDR3 has 14 amino acids.

The CDR3 sequence is CASSYGTKGYGYTF. As DNA, the CDR3 is TGTGCCAGCAGTTACGGAACAAAGGGGTATGGCTACACCTTC. This sequence joins TRBV6-2 or TRBV6-3 and TRBJ1-2, with a tentative D call TRBD1 (5 bases). Germline assignment: CDR1 MNHEY and CDR2 SVGEGT. V gave up 2 bases and J gave up 5 bases, with 12 bases separating them. CDR3 length: 14 amino acids.

The chain recombines TRBV29-1 with TRBJ1-3; D unclear. Germline lookup yields CDR1 SQVTM and CDR2 ANQGSEA. Trimming took 0 bases from V and 3 from J, leaving 9 bases between them. The CDR3 loop spans 14 amino acids. In nucleotides, the CDR3 is TGCAGCGTTGAAGATCACCCAGGTGGAAACACCATATATTTT. Its protein product is CSVEDHPGGNTIYF.

This clonotype turned up a few times. The genes are TRBV5-5 and TRBJ1-5; 8 nucleotides agree with TRBD1. The CDR3 consists of 14 residues. Germline V gives CDR1 SGHKS, CDR2 YYEKEE (reference sequence). The junction had 3 bases not matched to a gene; V was cut back by 2 bases and J by 5 bases. The CDR3 protein is CASSLEQGDQPQHF. The CDR3 DNA reads as TGTGCCAGCAGCTTAGAACAGGGGGATCAGCCCCAGCATTTT.

This clonotype occurred a few times. The chain recombines TRBV5-1 with TRBJ1-1; no clear D gene. The length of the CDR3 is 19 residues. Germline V gene data show CDR1 as SGHRS and CDR2 as YFSETQ. V was trimmed by 0 bases and J by 0 bases, leaving 21 bases between them. CDR3 DNA sequence: TGCGCCAGCAGCTTGGAAGCTTGGGGTGTCTACCGAATGAACACTGAAGCTTTCTTT. It encodes CASSLEAWGVYRMNTEAFF.

This chain connects TRBV6-5 to TRBJ2-2; D could derive from TRBD1 or TRBD2 (5 bases each). Deletions cut 3 bases from V and 1 base from J, with 15 bases between. Germline lookup yields CDR1 MNHEY and CDR2 SVGAGI. This CDR3 has 17 amino acids. The CDR3 bases are TGTGCCAGCAGTTATTCCGGGACCCTAGGGAACACCGGGGAGCTGTTTTTT. Protein: CASSYSGTLGNTGELFF.

CDR3 sequence reads: CASSQGGTAGEQFF. The CDR3 DNA is TGTGCCAGCAGCCAAGGGGGGACTGCCGGGGAGCAGTTCTTC. The genes are TRBV4-2 and TRBJ2-1; D is possibly TRBD2 (6 bases). The length of the CDR3 is 14 residues. Germline CDR1 LGHNA, CDR2 YNFKEQ. The V end lost 1 base, the J end lost 10 bases, and 14 bases lay between the germline ends.

V gene TRBV7-9 combines with J gene TRBJ2-5; 9 nucleotides match TRBD1. V lost 2 bases to trimming and J lost 4 bases; unmatched junction nucleotides: 5. Looked up from germline, CDR1 is SEHNR and CDR2 is FQNEAQ (reference sequence). The CDR3 spans 15 residues. The CDR3 bases are TGTGCCAGCAGCTTAAACACAGGGGGCCGAGAGACCCAGTACTTC. Translating gives CASSLNTGGRETQYF.

CDR3 nucleotide sequence: TGTGCCAGCAGCAATGGCGTTGGTAGCAGGGAGCAGTACTTC. Protein: CASSNGVGSREQYF. The V call is TRBV11-2, the J call TRBJ2-7, with D uncertain. V lost 5 bases, J lost 7 bases, and 18 bases lay in between. From germline, CDR1 is SGHAT and CDR2 FQNNGV. This CDR3 contains 14 residues.

This clonotype was seen more than once but under ten times. This chain uses TRBV29-1 with TRBJ1-4; 9 bases fit TRBD1. This CDR3 is built from 16 residues. With V trimmed by 6 bases and J by 0 bases, 8 bases remained unmatched. The germline gives CDR1 SQVTM, CDR2 ANQGSEA. DNA of the CDR3: TGCAGCGTCCCGGGACAGGGACCAGCAACTAATGAAAAACTGTTTTTT. This sequence encodes CSVPGQGPATNEKLFF.

This clonotype occurred once. The genes are TRBV5-1 and TRBJ2-5; 10 bases match TRBD2. The germline gives CDR1 SGHRS, CDR2 YFSETQ. CDR3 length: 15 residues. J gave up 5 bases and V 0 bases, and 4 bases lay outside the gene matches. CDR3 sequence reads: CASSLGLAGWETQYF. CDR3 sequence (DNA): TGCGCCAGCAGCTTGGGACTAGCGGGCTGGGAGACCCAGTACTTC.

This clonotype came up a few times. This chain joins TRBV27 and TRBJ1-6; maybe TRBD1 (5 bases). The ends were cut back, 6 bases at V and 9 bases at J, with 15 bases in the middle. Germline values: CDR1 MNHEY, CDR2 SMNVEV (reference sequence). There are 14 residues in the CDR3. The CDR3 bases are TGTGCCAGCAGAGCGGGACGGGGGACTTCACCCCTCCACTTT. This sequence encodes CASRAGRGTSPLHF.